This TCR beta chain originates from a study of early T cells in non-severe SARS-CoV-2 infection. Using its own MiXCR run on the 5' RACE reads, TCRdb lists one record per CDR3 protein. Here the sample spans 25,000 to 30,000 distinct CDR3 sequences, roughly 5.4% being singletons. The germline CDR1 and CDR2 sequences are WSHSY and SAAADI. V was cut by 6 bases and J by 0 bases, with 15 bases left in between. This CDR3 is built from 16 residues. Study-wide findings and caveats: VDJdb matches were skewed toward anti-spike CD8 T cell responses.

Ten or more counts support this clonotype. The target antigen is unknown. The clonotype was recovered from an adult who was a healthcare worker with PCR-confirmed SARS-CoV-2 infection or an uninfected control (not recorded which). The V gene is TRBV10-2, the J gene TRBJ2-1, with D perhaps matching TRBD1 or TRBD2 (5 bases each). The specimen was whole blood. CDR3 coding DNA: TGCGCCAGCAGCCCAACTAGGGGTCACTCCTACAATGAGCAGTTCTTC. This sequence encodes CASSPTRGHSYNEQFF.